This section outlines one T cell receptor beta chain sequence together with its context. Its antigen is not yet known. Base-call qualities are not available, and no considerably larger clone is one nucleotide away. This sample is drawn from a study of T cell changes during pregnancy in multiple sclerosis (dated by TCRdb to about 2019). At the level of the whole study: In women with multiple sclerosis, the researchers looked at how the T cell repertoire shifted as pregnancy progressed.

The method behind the library was the immunoSEQ multiplex PCR assay. Imported from immuneACCESS, the table was reduced by TCRdb to in-frame sequences with V and J called. These copies leave out some clones; in studies compared against another copy, an unresolved V gene accounts for under half, and the cause of the remainder is not known. The sample table records about 50,000 clones; about 94% of these occur just once. The ten largest account for approximately 4.3% of the sample. According to the germline V gene, CDR1 reads SGDLS and CDR2 reads YYNGEE. V is cut by 4 bases and J by 11 bases, and the space between the germline ends is 9 bases. The CDR3 measures 10 amino acids from cysteine to phenylalanine. The DNA shown is the 30-base CDR3, in frame from base 1.

The sample consisted of CD8+ T cells from peripheral blood mononuclear cells, taken in the first trimester of pregnancy. The source is a female donor with multiple sclerosis, enrolled in a pregnancy study. The chain links TRBV9 with TRBJ1-1; no D gene can be assigned with confidence. The DNA sequence follows: TGTGCCAGCAGCCCCGAGAGGGCTTTCTTT. It codes for CASSPERAFF.